This T cell receptor (beta chain) was found in a study of blood T cell repertoires in COVID-19. TCRdb keeps only in-frame clones here, not all; method: immunoSEQ multiplex PCR. Of roughly 80,000 clones in the sample, 60% to 85% were seen once. V was pared by 4 bases and J by 3 bases, with 7 bases between. Germline V CDR1 and CDR2: SNHLY, FYNNEI. This CDR3 comprises 13 residues. The chain has TRBV2 and TRBJ2-1; D not resolved. What was sequenced was peripheral blood. This clonotype was obtained from a human donor in a cohort sampled during active COVID-19. DNA for the CDR3: TGTGCCAGCAGTGGTAGTGACTACAATGAGCAGTTCTTC. As protein: CASSGSDYNEQFF.